This T cell receptor beta chain is from a study of shared clonotypes between healthy human individuals. Trimming removed 3 bases at V and 2 bases at J, with 12 bases between. The CDR3 contains 14 residues. Libraries were prepared by immunoSEQ multiplex PCR; TCRdb keeps only in-frame clonotypes and omits some of them. The table has millions of clones, approximately 95% seen once. Study outcomes and limitations: Relative to their counterparts shared across all four donors, non-shared clonotypes exhibited diminished generation probabilities. Genetic and exposure-history diversity was limited by the small donor number.

About this clone itself: Its antigen is unknown.

The sequence was collected from a man aged 18 to 30 in good health. Some clones in this sample may be carry-over from other donors' samples. The source material was naive CD4+ T cells from PBMCs. Subset indicated: CD45RA+ positively selected. The chain recombines TRBV5-3 with TRBJ2-7; D uncertain. TRBV5-3 carries the ORF label, with uncertain function. CDR3 nucleotide sequence: TGTGCCAGAAGCTCGGGCAGTAAAACCTACGAGCAGTACTTC. This sequence encodes CARSSGSKTYEQYF.